The 8 T cell receptor beta chains below all came from one sample that was sequenced in a study of OX40 agonist ivuxolimab in advanced cancers. The method was immunoSEQ multiplex PCR; TCRdb's version includes in-frame clones alone and lacks a portion of them. Among about 58,000 clones listed, about nine tenths were seen once. This material consisted of CD4+ or CD8+ T cells sorted from blood, taken in a trial of the OX40 agonist ivuxolimab. Every receptor here comes from an adult with an advanced solid tumor such as melanoma, head and neck, liver or kidney cancer.

This clone was recorded once. The genes are TRBV13 and TRBJ2-7; 8 positions match TRBD2. The length of the CDR3 is 13 residues. Germline CDR1 reads PRHDT; CDR2 reads FYEKMQ (reference sequence). V gave up 0 bases and J gave up 9 bases; unmatched junction bases: 4. The CDR3 bases are TGTGCCAGCAGCTTAGGGACCCTAGCGGGGCAGTACTTC. As protein: CASSLGTLAGQYF.

This clone has a single count. This chain links TRBV7-9 with TRBJ2-2; no firm D call. Trimming shortened V by 3 bases and J by 5 bases, and 4 bases separated the two germline ends. This CDR3 region has 12 residues. The germline CDR1 and CDR2 sequences are SEHNR and FQNEAQ (reference sequence). CDR3 protein: CASSFGTGELFF. The CDR3 region has the DNA TGTGCCAGCAGCTTTGGGACCGGGGAGCTGTTTTTT.

This clone has just a few counts. The chain carries TRBV7-6 and TRBJ2-7, with 8 bases aligning to TRBD1. V lost 5 bases and J lost 5; bases outside the gene matches: 11. Germline CDR1 and CDR2: SGHVS and FNYEAQ. The CDR3 consists of 15 residues. The chain's CDR3 is CASSRYWTGSNEQYF. DNA for the CDR3: TGTGCCAGCAGCCGTTATTGGACAGGGAGCAACGAGCAGTACTTC.

This clone was counted once. This chain links TRBV5-6 with TRBJ2-7; TRBD1 aligns across 8 bases. The ends lost 1 base at V and 6 bases at J; junction bases unmatched: 0. The CDR3 has 12 amino acids. Germline V lookup: CDR1 SGHDT, CDR2 YYEEEE. CDR3: CASSLTGGEQYF. Here the CDR3 DNA reads TGTGCCAGCAGCTTGACAGGGGGCGAGCAGTACTTC.

V and J are TRBV6-5 and TRBJ2-5; 7 positions match TRBD2. V dropped 0 bases and J dropped 4; count of bases not matched to a gene: 5. The CDR3 consists of 15 residues. CDR1 and CDR2 (germline): MNHEY, SVGAGI. The CDR3 sequence is CASSYSRSGGETQYF. The CDR3 region has the DNA TGTGCCAGCAGTTACTCTCGGTCGGGGGGAGAGACCCAGTACTTC.

The chain employs TRBV19 and TRBJ2-7, with TRBD1 as a possible D gene (6 bases). Trimming took off 6 bases at V and 1 base at J, with 10 bases between the two ends. This CDR3 comprises 13 residues. Germline V gene sequence: CDR1 LNHDA, CDR2 SQIVND (reference sequence). For the CDR3, the DNA is TGTGCCAGTAGCCAGGACAGTTCCTACGAGCAGTACTTC. Its protein is CASSQDSSYEQYF.

V gene TRBV7-2 combines with J gene TRBJ1-5, with a possible D match to TRBD1 (5 bases). The CDR3 covers 15 residues. V was pared by 0 bases and J by 4 bases, with 10 bases between. Germline CDR1 SGHTA, CDR2 FQGNSA. CDR3 in amino acids: CASSLAGGENQPQHF. In DNA, the CDR3 is TGTGCCAGCAGCTTAGCGGGGGGAGAGAATCAGCCCCAGCATTTT.

This clone has more than one count but fewer than ten. The rearrangement links TRBV4-2 to TRBJ2-1, with TRBD2 as a possible D gene (6 bases). The germline gives CDR1 LGHNA, CDR2 YNFKEQ. The CDR3 spans 20 residues. Trimming stripped 0 bases from V and 0 bases from J, with 21 bases between. In nucleotides, the CDR3 is TGTGCCAGCAGCCAAGATCGGCTAGCGACGATATCAAGCTCCTACAATGAGCAGTTCTTC. Translating gives CASSQDRLATISSSYNEQFF.